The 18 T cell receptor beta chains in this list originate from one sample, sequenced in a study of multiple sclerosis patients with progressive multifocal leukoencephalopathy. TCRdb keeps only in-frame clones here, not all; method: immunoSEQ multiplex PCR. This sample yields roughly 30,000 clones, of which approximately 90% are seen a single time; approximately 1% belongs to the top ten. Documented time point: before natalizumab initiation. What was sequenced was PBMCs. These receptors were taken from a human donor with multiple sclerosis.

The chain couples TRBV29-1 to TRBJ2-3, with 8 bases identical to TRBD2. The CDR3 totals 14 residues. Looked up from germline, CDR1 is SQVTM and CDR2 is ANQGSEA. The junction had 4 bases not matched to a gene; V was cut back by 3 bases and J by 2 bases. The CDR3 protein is CSVEGRGDTDTQYF. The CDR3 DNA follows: TGCAGCGTTGAGGGGCGGGGGGACACAGATACGCAGTATTTT.

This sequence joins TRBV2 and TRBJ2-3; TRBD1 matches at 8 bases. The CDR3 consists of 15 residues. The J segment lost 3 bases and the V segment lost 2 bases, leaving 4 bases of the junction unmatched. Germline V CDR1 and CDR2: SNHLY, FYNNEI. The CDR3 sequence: CASSETQGATDTQYF. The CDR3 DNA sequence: TGTGCCAGCAGTGAAACGCAGGGGGCAACAGATACGCAGTATTTT.

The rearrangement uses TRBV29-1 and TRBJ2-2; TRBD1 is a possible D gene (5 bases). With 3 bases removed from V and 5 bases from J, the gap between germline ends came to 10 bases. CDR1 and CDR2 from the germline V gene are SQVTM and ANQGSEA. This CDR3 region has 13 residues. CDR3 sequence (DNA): TGCAGCGTTGACAGGGTATCGACCGGGGAGCTGTTTTTT. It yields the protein CSVDRVSTGELFF.

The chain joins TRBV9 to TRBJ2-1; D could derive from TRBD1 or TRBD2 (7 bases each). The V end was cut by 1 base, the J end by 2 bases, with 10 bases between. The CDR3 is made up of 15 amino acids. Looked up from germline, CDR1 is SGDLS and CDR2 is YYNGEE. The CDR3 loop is CASSVSGTAYNEQFF. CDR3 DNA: TGTGCCAGCAGCGTAAGCGGGACAGCCTACAATGAGCAGTTCTTC.

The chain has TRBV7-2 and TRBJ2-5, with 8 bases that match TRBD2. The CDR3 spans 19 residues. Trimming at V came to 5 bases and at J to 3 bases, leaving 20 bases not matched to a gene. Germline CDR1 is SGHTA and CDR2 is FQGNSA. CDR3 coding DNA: TGTGCCAGCAGCCTACAAGGACTAGCCCACCAGGTTCTTAAAGAGACCCAGTACTTC. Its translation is CASSLQGLAHQVLKETQYF.

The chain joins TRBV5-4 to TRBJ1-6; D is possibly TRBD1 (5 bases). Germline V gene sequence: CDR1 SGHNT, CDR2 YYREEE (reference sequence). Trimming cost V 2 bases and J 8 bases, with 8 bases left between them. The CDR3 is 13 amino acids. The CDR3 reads CASSFAGDSPLHF. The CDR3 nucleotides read TGTGCCAGCAGCTTCGCGGGGGATTCACCCCTCCACTTT.

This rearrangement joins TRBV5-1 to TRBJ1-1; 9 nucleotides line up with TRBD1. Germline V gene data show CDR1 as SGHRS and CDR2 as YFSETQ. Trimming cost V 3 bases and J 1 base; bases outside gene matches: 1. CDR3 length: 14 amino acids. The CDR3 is CASSWDRANTEAFF. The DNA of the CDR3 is TGCGCCAGCAGCTGGGACAGGGCGAACACTGAAGCTTTCTTT.

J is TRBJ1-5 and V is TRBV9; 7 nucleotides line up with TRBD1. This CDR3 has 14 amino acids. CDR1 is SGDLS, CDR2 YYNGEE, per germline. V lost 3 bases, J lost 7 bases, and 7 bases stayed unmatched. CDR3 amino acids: CASSDTGERQPQHF. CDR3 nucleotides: TGTGCCAGCAGCGATACAGGGGAGAGGCAGCCCCAGCATTTT.

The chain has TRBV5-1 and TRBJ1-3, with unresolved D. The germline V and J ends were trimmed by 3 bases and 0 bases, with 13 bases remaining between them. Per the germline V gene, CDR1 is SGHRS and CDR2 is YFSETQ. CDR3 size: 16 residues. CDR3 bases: TGCGCCAGCAGCTCCCGCCCCTTCGGCTCTGGAAACACCATATATTTT. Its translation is CASSSRPFGSGNTIYF.

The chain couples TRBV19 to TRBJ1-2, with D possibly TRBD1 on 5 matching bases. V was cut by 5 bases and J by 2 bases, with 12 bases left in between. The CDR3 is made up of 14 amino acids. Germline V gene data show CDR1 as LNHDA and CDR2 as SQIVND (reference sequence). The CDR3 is CASSSRQINYGYTF. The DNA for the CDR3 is TGTGCCAGTAGTTCCAGACAGATCAACTATGGCTACACCTTC.

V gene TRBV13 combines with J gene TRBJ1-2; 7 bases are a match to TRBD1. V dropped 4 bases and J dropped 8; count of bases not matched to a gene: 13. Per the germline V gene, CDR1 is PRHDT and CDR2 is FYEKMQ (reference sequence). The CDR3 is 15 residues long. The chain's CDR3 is CASSSTSETGSGYTF. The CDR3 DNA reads TGTGCCAGCAGCTCAACCTCCGAGACAGGGTCCGGCTACACCTTC.

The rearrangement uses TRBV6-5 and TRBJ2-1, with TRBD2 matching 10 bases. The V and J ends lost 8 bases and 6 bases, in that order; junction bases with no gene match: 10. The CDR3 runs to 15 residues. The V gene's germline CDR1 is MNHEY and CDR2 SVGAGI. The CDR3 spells CASAPLAGVPNEQFF. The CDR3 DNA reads TGTGCCAGCGCCCCCCTAGCGGGGGTACCCAATGAGCAGTTCTTC.

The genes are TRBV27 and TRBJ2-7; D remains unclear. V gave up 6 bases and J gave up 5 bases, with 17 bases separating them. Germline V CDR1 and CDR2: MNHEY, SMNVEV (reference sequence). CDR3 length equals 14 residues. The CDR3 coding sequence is TGTGCCAGCAGCCACTCCGGTGAGTGGAACGAGCAGTACTTC. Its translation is CASSHSGEWNEQYF.

CDR3 sequence reads: CASSPENTGELFF. Written as DNA, the CDR3 is TGTGCCAGCAGTCCAGAGAACACCGGGGAGCTGTTTTTT. This rearrangement joins TRBV6-4 to TRBJ2-2; D remains unclear. Deletions cut 5 bases from V and 1 base from J, with 5 bases between. This CDR3 spans 13 amino acids. Germline V gene sequence: CDR1 MRHNA, CDR2 SNTAGT.

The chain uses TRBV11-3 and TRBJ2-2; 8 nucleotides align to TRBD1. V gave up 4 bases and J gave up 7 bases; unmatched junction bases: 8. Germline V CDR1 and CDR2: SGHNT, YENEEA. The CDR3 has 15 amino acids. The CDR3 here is CASSSLGQGNGELFF. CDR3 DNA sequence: TGTGCCAGCAGCTCTCTAGGACAGGGCAACGGGGAGCTGTTTTTT.

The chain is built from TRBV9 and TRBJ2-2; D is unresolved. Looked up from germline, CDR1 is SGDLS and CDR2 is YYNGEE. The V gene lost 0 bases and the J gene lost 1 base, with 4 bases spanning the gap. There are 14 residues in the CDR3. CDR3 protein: CASSVVLNTGELFF. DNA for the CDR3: TGTGCCAGCAGCGTAGTACTGAACACCGGGGAGCTGTTTTTT.

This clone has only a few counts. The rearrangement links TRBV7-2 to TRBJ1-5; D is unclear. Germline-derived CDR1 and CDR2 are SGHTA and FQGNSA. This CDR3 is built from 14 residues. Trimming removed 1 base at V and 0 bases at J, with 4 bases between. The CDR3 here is CASSLGVSNQPQHF. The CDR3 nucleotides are TGTGCCAGCAGCTTAGGGGTTAGCAATCAGCCCCAGCATTTT. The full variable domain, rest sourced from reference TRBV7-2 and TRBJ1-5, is GAGVSQSPSNKVTEKGKDVELRCDPISGHTALYWYRQSLGQGLEFLIYFQGNSAPDKSGLPSDRFSAERTGGSVSTLTIQRTQQEDSAVYLCASSLGVSNQPQHFGDGTRLSIL.

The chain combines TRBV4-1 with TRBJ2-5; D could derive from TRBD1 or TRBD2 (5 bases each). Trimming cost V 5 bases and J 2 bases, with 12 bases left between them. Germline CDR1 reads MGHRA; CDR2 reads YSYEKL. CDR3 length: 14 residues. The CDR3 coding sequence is TGCGCCAGCAGCATGAGGGGCCCACAAGAGACCCAGTACTTC. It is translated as CASSMRGPQETQYF.